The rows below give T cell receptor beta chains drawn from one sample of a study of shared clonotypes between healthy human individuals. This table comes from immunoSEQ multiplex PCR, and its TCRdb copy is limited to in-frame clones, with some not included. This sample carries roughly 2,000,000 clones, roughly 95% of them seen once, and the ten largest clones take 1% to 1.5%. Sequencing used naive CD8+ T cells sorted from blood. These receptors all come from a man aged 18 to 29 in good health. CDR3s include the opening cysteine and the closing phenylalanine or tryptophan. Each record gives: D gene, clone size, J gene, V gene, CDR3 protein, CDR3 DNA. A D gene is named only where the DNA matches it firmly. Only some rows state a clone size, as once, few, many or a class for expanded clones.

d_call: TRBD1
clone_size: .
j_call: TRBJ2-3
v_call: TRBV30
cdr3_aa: CAWASGQGMDTQYF
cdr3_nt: TGTGCCTGGGCCTCGGGACAGGGCATGGATACGCAGTATTTT

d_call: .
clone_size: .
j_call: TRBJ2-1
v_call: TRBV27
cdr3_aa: CATLQGPGNEQFF
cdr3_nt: TGTGCCACCTTACAGGGCCCGGGCAATGAGCAGTTCTTC

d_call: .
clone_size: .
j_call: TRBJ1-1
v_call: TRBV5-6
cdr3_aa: CASSPRPGPVEAFF
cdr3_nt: TGTGCCAGCAGCCCGAGGCCGGGGCCCGTTGAAGCTTTCTTT

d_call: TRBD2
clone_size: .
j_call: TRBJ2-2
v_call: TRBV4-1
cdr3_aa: CASSPSILAGDGTGELFF
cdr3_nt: TGCGCCAGCAGTCCTTCTATACTAGCGGGAGATGGGACCGGGGAGCTGTTTTTT

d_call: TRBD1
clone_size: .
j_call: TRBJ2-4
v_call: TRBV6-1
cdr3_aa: CASRGQGAKNIQYF
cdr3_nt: TGTGCCAGCAGAGGACAGGGGGCCAAAAACATTCAGTACTTC

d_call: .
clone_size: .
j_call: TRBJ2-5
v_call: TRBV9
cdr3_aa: CASSAGDLAQETQYF
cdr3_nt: TGTGCCAGCAGCGCAGGGGACCTCGCCCAAGAGACCCAGTACTTC

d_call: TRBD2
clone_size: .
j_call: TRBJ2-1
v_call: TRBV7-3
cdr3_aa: CASSLEVAGSYNEQFF
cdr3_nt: TGTGCCAGCAGCTTGGAGGTAGCGGGGTCCTACAATGAGCAGTTCTTC

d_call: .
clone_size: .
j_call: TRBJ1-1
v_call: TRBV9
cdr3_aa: CASSVAGGSTEAFF
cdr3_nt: TGTGCCAGCAGCGTAGCCGGCGGCAGCACTGAAGCTTTCTTT

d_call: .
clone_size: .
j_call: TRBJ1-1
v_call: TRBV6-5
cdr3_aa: CASSYWQAEAFF
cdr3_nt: TGTGCCAGCAGTTACTGGCAAGCTGAAGCTTTCTTT

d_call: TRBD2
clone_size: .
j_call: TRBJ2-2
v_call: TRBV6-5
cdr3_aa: CASFGSGRPGELFF
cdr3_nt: TGTGCCAGCTTTGGTAGCGGGAGACCCGGGGAGCTGTTTTTT

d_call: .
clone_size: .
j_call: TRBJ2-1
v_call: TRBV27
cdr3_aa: CASSLRSRRGDEQFF
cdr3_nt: TGTGCCAGCAGTTTACGGTCGCGCAGGGGAGATGAGCAGTTCTTC

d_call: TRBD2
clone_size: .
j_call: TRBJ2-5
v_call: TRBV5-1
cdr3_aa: CASTPTSGGSQETQYF
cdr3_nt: TGCGCCAGCACCCCCACTAGCGGGGGATCGCAAGAGACCCAGTACTTC

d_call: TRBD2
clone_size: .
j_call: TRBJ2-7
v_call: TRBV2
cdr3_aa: CASRRGTSGSYEQYF
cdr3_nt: TGTGCCAGCCGCCGTGGAACTAGCGGGTCCTACGAGCAGTACTTC

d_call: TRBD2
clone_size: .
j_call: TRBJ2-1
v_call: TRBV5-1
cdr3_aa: CASSSGLAVTYNEQFF
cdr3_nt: TGCGCCAGCAGCTCTGGACTAGCGGTGACCTACAATGAGCAGTTCTTC

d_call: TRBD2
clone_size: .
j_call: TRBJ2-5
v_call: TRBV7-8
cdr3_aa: CASSLELAGESETQYF
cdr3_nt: TGTGCCAGCAGCTTAGAACTAGCGGGAGAATCAGAGACCCAGTACTTC

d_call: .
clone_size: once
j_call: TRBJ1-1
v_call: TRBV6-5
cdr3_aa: CASSYGFDTEAFF
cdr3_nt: TGTGCCAGCAGTTACGGGTTCGATACTGAAGCTTTCTTT

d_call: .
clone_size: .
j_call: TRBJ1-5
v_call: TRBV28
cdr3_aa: CASSLRRLNQPQHF
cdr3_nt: TGTGCCAGCAGTTTACGCAGGTTAAATCAGCCCCAGCATTTT

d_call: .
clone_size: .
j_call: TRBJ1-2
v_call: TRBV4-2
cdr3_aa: CASSQTEGQDGYTF
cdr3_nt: TGTGCCAGCAGCCAGACAGAGGGTCAGGATGGCTACACCTTC

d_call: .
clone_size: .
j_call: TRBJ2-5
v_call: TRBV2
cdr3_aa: CASSEALMIGRDEETQYF
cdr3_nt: TGTGCCAGCAGTGAAGCGCTTATGATTGGACGGGATGAGGAGACCCAGTACTTC

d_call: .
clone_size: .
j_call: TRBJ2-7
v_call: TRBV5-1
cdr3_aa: CASSLYSYEQYF
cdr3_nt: TGCGCCAGCAGCTTGTACAGCTACGAGCAGTACTTC

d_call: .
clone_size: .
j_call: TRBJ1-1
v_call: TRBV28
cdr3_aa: CASSFGEGEAFF
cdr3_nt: TGTGCCAGCAGTTTTGGGGAGGGTGAAGCTTTCTTT

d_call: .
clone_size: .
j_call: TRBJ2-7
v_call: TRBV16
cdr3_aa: CASSQSSQASEQYF
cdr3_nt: TGTGCCAGCAGCCAATCGTCTCAAGCGTCCGAGCAGTACTTC

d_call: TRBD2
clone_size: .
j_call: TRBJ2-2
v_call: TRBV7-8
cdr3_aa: CASSGLAGELFF
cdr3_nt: TGTGCCAGCAGCGGACTAGCCGGGGAGCTGTTTTTT

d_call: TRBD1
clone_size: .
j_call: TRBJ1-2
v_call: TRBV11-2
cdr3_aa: CASSPFRDRKYGYTF
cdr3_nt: TGTGCCAGCAGCCCCTTCCGGGACAGAAAATATGGCTACACCTTC

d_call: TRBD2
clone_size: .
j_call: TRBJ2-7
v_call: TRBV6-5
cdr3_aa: CASALTSVAYEQYF
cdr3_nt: TGTGCCAGCGCCTTAACTAGCGTGGCCTACGAGCAGTACTTC

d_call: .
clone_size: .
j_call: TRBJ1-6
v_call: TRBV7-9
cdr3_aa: CASSLTENNSPLHF
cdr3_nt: TGTGCCAGCAGCCTGACGGAAAATAATTCACCCCTCCACTTT

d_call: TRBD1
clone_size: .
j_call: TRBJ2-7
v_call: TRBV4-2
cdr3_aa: CASSQEGTGIYEQYF
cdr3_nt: TGTGCCAGCAGCCAAGAAGGGACAGGGATCTACGAGCAGTACTTC

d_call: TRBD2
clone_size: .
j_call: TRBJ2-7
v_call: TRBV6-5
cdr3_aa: CASSYSLAGGYEQYF
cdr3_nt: TGTGCCAGCAGTTACTCATTAGCGGGAGGGTACGAGCAGTACTTC

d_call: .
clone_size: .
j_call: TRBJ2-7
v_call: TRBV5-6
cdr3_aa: CASSLDGSGYEQYF
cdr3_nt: TGTGCCAGCAGCTTGGACGGGAGCGGCTACGAGCAGTACTTC

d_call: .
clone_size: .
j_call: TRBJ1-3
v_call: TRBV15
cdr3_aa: CATSRDGGTGNTIYF
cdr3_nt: TGTGCCACCAGCAGAGATGGGGGGACTGGAAACACCATATATTTT

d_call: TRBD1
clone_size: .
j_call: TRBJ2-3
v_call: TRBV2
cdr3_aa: CASSETGDPTDTQYF
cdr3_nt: TGTGCCAGCAGTGAAACAGGGGACCCCACAGATACGCAGTATTTT

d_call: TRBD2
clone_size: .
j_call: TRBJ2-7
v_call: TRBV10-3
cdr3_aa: CAISEAGGPYEQYF
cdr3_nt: TGTGCCATCAGTGAGGCGGGGGGGCCCTACGAGCAGTACTTC

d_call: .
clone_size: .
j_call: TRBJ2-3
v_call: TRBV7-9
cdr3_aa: CASSFSGGGPGTDTQYF
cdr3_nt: TGTGCCAGCAGCTTCTCAGGGGGAGGGCCGGGCACAGATACGCAGTATTTT

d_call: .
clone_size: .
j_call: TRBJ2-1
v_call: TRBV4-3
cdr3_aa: CASSQVSRNEQFF
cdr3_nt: TGCGCCAGCAGCCAAGTCTCACGGAATGAGCAGTTCTTC

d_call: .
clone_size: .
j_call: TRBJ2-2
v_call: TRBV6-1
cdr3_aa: CASSAPPGELFF
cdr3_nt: TGTGCCAGCAGTGCCCCGCCCGGGGAGCTGTTTTTT

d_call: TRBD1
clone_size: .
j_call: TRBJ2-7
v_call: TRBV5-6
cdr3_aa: CASSLTGATYEQYF
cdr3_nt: TGTGCCAGCAGCTTGACAGGGGCGACCTACGAGCAGTACTTC

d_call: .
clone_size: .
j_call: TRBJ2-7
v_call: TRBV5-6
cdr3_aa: CASSLSFYEQYF
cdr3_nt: TGTGCCAGCAGCTTGTCCTTCTACGAGCAGTACTTC

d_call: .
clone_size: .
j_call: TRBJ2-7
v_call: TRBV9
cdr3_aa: CASSVDGGSYEQYF
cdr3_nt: TGTGCCAGCAGCGTGGACGGGGGCTCCTACGAGCAGTACTTC

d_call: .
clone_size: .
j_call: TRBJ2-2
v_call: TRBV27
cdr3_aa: CASSQQDTGELFF
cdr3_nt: TGTGCCAGCAGTCAACAGGACACCGGGGAGCTGTTTTTT

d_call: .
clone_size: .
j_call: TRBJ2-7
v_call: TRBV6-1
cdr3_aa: CASSDGLSYEQYF
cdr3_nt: TGTGCCAGCAGTGACGGGCTGTCCTACGAGCAGTACTTC

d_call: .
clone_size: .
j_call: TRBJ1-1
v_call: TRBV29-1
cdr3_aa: CSVETASFFEAFF
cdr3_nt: TGCAGCGTTGAAACTGCCAGTTTCTTCGAAGCTTTCTTT

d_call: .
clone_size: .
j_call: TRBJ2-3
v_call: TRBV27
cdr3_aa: CASSLIQVRGTDTQYF
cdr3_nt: TGTGCCAGCAGTCTAATACAGGTCCGGGGCACAGATACGCAGTATTTT

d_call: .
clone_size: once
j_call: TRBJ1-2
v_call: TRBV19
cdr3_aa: CASSIPRDILGYTF
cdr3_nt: TGTGCCAGTAGTATTCCCCGGGACATTCTCGGCTACACCTTC

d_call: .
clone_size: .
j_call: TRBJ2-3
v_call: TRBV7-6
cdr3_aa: CASSLGGGAWADTQYF
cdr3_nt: TGTGCCAGCAGCTTAGGTGGAGGGGCTTGGGCAGATACGCAGTATTTT

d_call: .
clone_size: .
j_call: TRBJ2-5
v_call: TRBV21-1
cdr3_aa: CASSRLDWEAQYF
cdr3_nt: TGTGCCAGCAGCAGGCTTGATTGGGAGGCCCAGTACTTC

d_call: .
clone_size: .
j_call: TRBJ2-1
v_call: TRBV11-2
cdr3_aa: CASILDRTNEQFF
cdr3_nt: TGTGCCAGCATCCTCGACAGGACCAATGAGCAGTTCTTC

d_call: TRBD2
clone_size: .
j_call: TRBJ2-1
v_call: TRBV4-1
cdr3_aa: CASSQVSGGDLNEQFF
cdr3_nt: TGCGCCAGCAGCCAAGTTAGCGGGGGGGATCTCAATGAGCAGTTCTTC

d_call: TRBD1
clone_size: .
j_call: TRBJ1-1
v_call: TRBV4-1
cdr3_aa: CASSQDWETGHTVGAFF
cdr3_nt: TGCGCCAGCAGCCAAGATTGGGAGACAGGGCATACGGTGGGAGCTTTCTTT

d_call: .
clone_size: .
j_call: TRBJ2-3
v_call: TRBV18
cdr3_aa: CASRLPTDTQYF
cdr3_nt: TGTGCCAGCCGCTTGCCAACAGATACGCAGTATTTT

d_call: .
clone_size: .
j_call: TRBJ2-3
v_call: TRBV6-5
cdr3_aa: CASSYSWEQDTQYF
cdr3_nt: TGTGCCAGCAGTTACTCGTGGGAGCAGGATACGCAGTATTTT

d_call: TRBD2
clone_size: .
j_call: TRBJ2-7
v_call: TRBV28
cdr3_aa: CASRGRELNPYEQYF
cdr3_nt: TGTGCCAGCAGAGGGCGGGAGCTAAATCCCTACGAGCAGTACTTC

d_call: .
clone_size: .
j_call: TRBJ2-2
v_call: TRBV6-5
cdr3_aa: CASSYDRELFF
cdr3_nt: TGTGCCAGCAGTTACGACCGGGAGCTGTTTTTT

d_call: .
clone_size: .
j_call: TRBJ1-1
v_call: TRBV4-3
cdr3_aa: CASSSIPGSYTEAFF
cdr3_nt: TGCGCCAGCAGCAGTATCCCCGGGTCCTACACTGAAGCTTTCTTT

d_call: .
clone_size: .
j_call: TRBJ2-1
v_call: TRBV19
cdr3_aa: CASSWPDHNEQFF
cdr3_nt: TGTGCCAGTAGTTGGCCGGACCACAATGAGCAGTTCTTC

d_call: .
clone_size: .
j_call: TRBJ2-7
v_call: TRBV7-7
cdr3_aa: CASSFGRYYEQYF
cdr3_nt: TGTGCTAGCAGCTTCGGACGCTACTACGAGCAGTACTTC